This paragraph covers one T cell receptor beta chain sequence. Its antigen remains undetermined. Base qualities were left out, and no much larger clone turns up one base away. This specimen comes from a study of blood T cell repertoires in COVID-19 (dated by TCRdb to the early 2020s). In the study overall: Collaborator samples came from the United States, Italy and Spain and covered acute and convalescent phases of COVID-19. The prospective study material was composed of cDNA or gDNA derived from T cells, B-cell-depleted T cells, or PBMCs. The dataset comprised deeply sampled blood TCRbeta repertoires from subjects exposed to, actively infected with, or recovered from COVID-19. The repertoires were released in a freely available public database meant as a resource for research on the immune response to SARS-CoV-2. The samples were drawn from two sources: the first 160 participants of the ongoing ImmuneRACE study, and over 950 subjects contributed by 6 global collaborators. Sample metadata almost always included a de-identified subject ID, COVID-19 status, age in years and sex. HLA class I and class II types, where available, came from metadata supplied by the sample provider rather than from assay-based typing. What the research found in general, with its limitations: Clinical and demographic metadata were provided uncurated, with the amount varying by source and participant.

TCRbeta CDR3 regions were amplified from genomic DNA by means of the immunoSEQ Assay, a bias-controlled multiplex PCR. As for how the authors treated the data: The number of nucleated cells in each sample was estimated by amplification of reference gene primers within the assay. To quantify the absolute abundance of each unique TCRbeta CDR3 rearrangement, sequence reads were collapsed and filtered. For each sample, productive Simpson clonality was calculated by taking the square root of Simpson's diversity index across productive rearrangements. TCRdb's version of the immuneACCESS table is confined to in-frame rearrangements and falls short of the full clone set. An unresolved V gene accounts for under half of the shortfall where checked; the remainder is of unknown origin. V and J calls and clone size are as listed in that table; D and trimming were resolved from the DNA. In this sample the table shows around 66,000 clones, 80% to 90% of which occur a single time. The ten top clones hold over 6.5% of the sample.

Each collaborating institution followed its own protocols to collect whole blood in K2EDTA tubes. For TCRbeta analysis, collaborators shipped samples as frozen whole blood, isolated PBMCs, or DNA extracted from either of those sample types. Sequencing used peripheral blood. This receptor was obtained from a man aged 60 to 75 with acute or convalescent COVID-19.

This receptor carries the CDR3 CASSLALGQGGNEKLFF. The DNA sequence is as follows: TGCGCCAGCAGCTTGGCCCTGGGACAGGGGGGAAATGAAAAACTGTTTTTT. The V and J segments used are TRBV5-1 and TRBJ1-4; 11 bases in the junction line up with TRBD1. The germline V gene yields SGHRS for CDR1 and YFSETQ for CDR2. The CDR3, from cysteine to phenylalanine, totals 17 residues. Kept here is only the CDR3 DNA, which spans 51 bases and is read in frame from base 1. For this chain, trimming is 0 bases at the V end and 5 bases at the J end, and the number of junction bases without a gene match is 6.